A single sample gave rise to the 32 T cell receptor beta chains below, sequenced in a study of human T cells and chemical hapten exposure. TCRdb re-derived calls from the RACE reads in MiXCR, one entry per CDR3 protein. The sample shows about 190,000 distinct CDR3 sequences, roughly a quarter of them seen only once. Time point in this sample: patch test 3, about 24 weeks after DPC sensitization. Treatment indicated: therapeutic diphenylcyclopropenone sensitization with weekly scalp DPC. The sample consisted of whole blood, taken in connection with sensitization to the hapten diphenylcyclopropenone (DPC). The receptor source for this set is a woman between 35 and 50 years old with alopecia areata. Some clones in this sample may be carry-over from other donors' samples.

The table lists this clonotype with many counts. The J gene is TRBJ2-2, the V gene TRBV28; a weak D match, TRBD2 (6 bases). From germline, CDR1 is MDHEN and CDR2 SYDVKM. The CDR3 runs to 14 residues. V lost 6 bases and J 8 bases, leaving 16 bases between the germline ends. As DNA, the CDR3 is TGTGCCAGCAGCCTGGGGACTCCGGGAGGGGAGCTGTTTTTT. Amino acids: CASSLGTPGGELFF.

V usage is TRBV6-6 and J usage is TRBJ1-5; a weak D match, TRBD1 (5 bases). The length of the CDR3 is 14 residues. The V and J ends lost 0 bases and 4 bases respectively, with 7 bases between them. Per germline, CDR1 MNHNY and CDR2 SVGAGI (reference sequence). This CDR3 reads CASSYSEGNQPQHF. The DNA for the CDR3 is TGTGCCAGCAGTTACTCAGAGGGGAATCAGCCCCAGCATTTT.

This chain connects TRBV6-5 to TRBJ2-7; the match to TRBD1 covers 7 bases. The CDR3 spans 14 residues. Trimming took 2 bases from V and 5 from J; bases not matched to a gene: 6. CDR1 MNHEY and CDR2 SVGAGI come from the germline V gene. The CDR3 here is CASSYDLTGHEQYF. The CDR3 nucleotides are TGTGCCAGCAGTTACGACTTGACAGGGCACGAGCAGTACTTC.

The CDR3 sequence is CASRRGRDYYNEQFF. The CDR3 DNA reads as TGTGCCAGCAGGCGTGGGAGGGATTACTACAATGAGCAGTTCTTC. The V call is TRBV2, the J call TRBJ2-1; 7 bases line up with TRBD2. CDR1 and CDR2 from the germline V gene are SNHLY and FYNNEI. V was clipped by 6 bases and J by 3 bases; unmatched bases: 8. The CDR3 totals 15 residues. The full variable domain, its missing parts supplied by reference TRBV2 and TRBJ2-1, is EPEVTQTPSHQVTQMGQEVILRCVPISNHLYFYWYRQILGQKVEFLVSFYNNEISEKSEIFDDQFSVERPDGSNFTLKIRSTKLEDSAMYFCASRRGRDYYNEQFFGPGTRLTVL.

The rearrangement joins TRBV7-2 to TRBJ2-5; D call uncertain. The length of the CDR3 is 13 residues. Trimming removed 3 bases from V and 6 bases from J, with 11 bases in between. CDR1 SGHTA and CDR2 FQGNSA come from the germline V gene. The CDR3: CASSLPGGKTQYF. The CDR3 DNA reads TGTGCCAGCAGCTTGCCGGGTGGCAAGACCCAGTACTTC.

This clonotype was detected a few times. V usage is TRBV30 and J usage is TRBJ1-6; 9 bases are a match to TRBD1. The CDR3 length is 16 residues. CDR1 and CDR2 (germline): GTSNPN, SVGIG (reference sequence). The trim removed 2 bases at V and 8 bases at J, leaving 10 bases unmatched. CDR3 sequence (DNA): TGTGCCTGGAGTACAGGAGGGACAGGGCTCCATTCACCCCTCCACTTT. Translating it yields CAWSTGGTGLHSPLHF.

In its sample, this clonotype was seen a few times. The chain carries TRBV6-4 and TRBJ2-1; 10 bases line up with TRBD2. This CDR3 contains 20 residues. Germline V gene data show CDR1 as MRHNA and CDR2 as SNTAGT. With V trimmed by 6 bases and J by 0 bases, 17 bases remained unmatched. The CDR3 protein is CASSSQSWTSGKSSYNEQFF. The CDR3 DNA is TGTGCCAGCAGCTCTCAGTCGTGGACTAGCGGTAAGAGCTCCTACAATGAGCAGTTCTTC.

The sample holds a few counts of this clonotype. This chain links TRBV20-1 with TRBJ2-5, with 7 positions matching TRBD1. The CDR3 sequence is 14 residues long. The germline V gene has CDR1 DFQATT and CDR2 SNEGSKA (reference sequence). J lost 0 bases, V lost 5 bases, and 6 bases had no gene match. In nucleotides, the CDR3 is TGCAGTGCTTTGGGGACAGATTACCAAGAGACCCAGTACTTC. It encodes CSALGTDYQETQYF.

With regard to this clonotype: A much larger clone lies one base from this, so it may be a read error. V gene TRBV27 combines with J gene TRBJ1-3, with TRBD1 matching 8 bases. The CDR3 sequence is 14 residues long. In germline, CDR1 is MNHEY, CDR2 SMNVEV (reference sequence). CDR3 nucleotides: TGTGCCAGCCAGGACAGGGCCTCTGGAACCACCATATATTTT. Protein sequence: CASQDRASGTTIYF.

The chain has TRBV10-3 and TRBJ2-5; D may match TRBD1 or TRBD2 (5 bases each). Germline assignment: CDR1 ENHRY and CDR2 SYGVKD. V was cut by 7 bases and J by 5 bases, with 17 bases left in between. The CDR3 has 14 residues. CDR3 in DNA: TGTGCCATCACTGACCCGGGACGGCCGGAGACCCAGTACTTC. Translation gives CAITDPGRPETQYF.

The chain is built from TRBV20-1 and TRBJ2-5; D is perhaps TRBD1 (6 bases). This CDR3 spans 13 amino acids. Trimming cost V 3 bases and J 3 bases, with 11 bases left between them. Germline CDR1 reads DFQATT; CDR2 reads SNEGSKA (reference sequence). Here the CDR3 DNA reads TGCAGTGCTAGGATGTCAGGGGAAGAGACCCAGTACTTC. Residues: CSARMSGEETQYF.

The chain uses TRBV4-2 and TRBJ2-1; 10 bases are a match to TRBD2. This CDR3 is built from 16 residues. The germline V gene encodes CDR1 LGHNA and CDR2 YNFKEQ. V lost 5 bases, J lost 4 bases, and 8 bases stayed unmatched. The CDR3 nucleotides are TGTGCCAGCAGCTCGGAAGGGACTAGCGCTTACAATGAGCAGTTCTTC. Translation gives CASSSEGTSAYNEQFF.

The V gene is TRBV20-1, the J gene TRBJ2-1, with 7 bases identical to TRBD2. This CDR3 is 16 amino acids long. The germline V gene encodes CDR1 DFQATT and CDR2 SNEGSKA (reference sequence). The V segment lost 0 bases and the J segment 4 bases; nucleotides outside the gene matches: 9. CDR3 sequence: CSARDGRGLEYNEQFF. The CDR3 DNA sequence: TGCAGTGCTAGAGATGGGAGGGGTCTTGAGTACAATGAGCAGTTCTTC.

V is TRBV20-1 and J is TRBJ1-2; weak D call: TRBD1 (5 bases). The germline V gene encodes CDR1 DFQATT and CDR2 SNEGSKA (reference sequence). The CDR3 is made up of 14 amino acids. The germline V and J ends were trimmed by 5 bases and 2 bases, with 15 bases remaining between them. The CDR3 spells CSAPLRRGNYGYTF. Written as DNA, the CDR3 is TGCAGTGCTCCCCTTAGACGGGGCAACTATGGCTACACCTTC.

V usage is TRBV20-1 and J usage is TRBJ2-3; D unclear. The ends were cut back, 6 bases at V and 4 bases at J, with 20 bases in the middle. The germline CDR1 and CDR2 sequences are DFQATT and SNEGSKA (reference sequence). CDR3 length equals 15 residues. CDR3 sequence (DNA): TGCAGTGCCCGAGCGAATCGGGCCTGGGCAGATACGCAGTATTTT. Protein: CSARANRAWADTQYF.

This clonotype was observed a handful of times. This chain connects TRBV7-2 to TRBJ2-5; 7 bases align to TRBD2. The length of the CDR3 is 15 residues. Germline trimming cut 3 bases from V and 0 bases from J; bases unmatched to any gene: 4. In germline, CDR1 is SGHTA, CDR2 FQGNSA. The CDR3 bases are TGTGCCAGCAGCTTTTTACTAGCGTACCAAGAGACCCAGTACTTC. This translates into CASSFLLAYQETQYF.

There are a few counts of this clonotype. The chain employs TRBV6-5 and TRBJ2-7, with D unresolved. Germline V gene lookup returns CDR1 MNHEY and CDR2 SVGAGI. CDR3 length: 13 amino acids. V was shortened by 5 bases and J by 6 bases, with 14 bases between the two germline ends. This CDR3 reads CASSPRPLGEQYF. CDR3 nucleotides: TGTGCCAGCAGTCCCCGGCCTCTCGGCGAGCAGTACTTC.

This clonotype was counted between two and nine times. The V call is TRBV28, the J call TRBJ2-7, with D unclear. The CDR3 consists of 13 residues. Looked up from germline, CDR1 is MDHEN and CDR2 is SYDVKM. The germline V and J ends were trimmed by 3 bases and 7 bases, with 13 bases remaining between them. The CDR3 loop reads CASSFFGVTEQYF. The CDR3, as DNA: TGTGCCAGCAGTTTCTTCGGAGTTACGGAGCAGTACTTC.

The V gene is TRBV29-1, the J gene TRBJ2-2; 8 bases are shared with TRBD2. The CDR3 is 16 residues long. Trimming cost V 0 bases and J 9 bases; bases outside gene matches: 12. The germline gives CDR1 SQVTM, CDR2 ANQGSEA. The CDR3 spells CSVEDSGREGLRELFF. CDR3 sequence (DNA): TGCAGCGTTGAAGATAGTGGCCGGGAGGGCCTCAGGGAGCTGTTTTTT.

Here the CDR3 DNA reads TGTGCCAGCAGTTACACCTACGAGCAGTACTTC. Translating gives CASSYTYEQYF. The chain links TRBV6-2 or TRBV6-3 to TRBJ2-7; unclear D gene. The CDR3 is 11 residues long. Trimming shortened V by 2 bases and J by 2 bases, and 1 base separated the two germline ends. The V gene's germline CDR1 is MNHEY and CDR2 SVGEGT.

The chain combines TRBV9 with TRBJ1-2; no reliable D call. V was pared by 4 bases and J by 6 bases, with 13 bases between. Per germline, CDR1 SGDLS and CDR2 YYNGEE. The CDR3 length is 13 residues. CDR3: CASSSPDLNGYTF. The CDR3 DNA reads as TGTGCCAGCAGCTCTCCGGACCTAAATGGCTACACCTTC.

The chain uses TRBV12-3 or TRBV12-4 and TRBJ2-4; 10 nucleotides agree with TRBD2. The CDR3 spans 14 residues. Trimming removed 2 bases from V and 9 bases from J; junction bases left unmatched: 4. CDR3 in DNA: TGTGCCAGCAGTTTATGGGCTAGCGGGGGCATTCAGTACTTC. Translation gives CASSLWASGGIQYF.

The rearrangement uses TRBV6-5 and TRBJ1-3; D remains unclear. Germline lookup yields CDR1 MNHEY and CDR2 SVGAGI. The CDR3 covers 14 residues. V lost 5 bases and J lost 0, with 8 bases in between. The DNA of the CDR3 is TGTGCCAGCAGTACAGCGGGCTCTGGAAACACCATATATTTT. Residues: CASSTAGSGNTIYF.

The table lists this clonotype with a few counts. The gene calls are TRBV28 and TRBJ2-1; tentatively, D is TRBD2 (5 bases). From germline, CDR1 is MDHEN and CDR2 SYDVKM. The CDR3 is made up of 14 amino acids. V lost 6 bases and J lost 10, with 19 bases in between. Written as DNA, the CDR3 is TGTGCCAGCAGACGGCCCGATCTTCGCGGGGAGCAGTTCTTC. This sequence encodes CASRRPDLRGEQFF.

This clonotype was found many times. The CDR3 bases are TGCAGCGGTGGTCCCTCTTACACCGGGGAGCTGTTTTTT. It encodes CSGGPSYTGELFF. The V and J genes are TRBV29-1 and TRBJ2-2; no clear D. Germline loops: CDR1 SQVTM, CDR2 ANQGSEA. V was trimmed by 7 bases and J by 3 bases, leaving 12 bases between them. The CDR3 contains 13 residues.

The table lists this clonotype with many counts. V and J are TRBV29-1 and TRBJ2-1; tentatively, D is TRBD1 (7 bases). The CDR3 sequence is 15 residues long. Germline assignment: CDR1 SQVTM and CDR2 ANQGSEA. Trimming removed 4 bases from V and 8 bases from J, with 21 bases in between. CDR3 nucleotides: TGCAGCGTTGGGGGAGAAGGGGGCACGGGGGATGAGCAGTTCTTC. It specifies CSVGGEGGTGDEQFF.

This chain's CDR3 is CASSFLSGSGYEQYF. The CDR3 nucleotides are TGTGCCAGCAGCTTCCTAAGCGGGAGCGGCTACGAGCAGTACTTC. The chain uses TRBV11-1 and TRBJ2-7; TRBD2 aligns across 8 bases. The CDR3 has 15 residues. V lost 3 bases and J lost 3; bases outside the gene matches: 7. Germline values: CDR1 SGHAT, CDR2 FQDESV (reference sequence).

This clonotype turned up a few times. The CDR3 DNA reads TGCAGCGTCCCTAAGACTAGCGGGAGTCCGAATGAGCAGTTCTTC. This gives the protein CSVPKTSGSPNEQFF. V is TRBV29-1 and J is TRBJ2-1; 12 positions agree with TRBD2. Germline V lookup: CDR1 SQVTM, CDR2 ANQGSEA. The trim removed 6 bases at V and 7 bases at J, leaving 10 bases unmatched. This CDR3 spans 15 amino acids.

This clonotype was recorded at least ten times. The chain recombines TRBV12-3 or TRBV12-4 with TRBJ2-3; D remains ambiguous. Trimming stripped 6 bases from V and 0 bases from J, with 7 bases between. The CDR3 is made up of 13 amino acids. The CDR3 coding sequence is TGTGCCAGCAGCTCCGGGAGCACAGATACGCAGTATTTT. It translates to CASSSGSTDTQYF.

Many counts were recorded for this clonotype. Here the CDR3 DNA reads TGCAGTGCTAGAGATTTCAGGGTCCCAACGGTCGAGCAGTACTTC. The encoded protein is CSARDFRVPTVEQYF. J is TRBJ2-7 and V is TRBV20-1; tentatively, D is TRBD1 (5 bases). Germline CDR1 is DFQATT and CDR2 is SNEGSKA (reference sequence). With 0 bases removed from V and 6 bases from J, the gap between germline ends came to 18 bases. The CDR3 is made up of 15 amino acids.

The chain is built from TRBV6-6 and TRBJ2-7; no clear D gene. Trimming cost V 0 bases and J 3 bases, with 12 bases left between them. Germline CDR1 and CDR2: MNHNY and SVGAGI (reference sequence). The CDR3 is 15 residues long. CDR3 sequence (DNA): TGTGCCAGCAGTTACTCTCGAGGTTCCTACTACGAGCAGTACTTC. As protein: CASSYSRGSYYEQYF.

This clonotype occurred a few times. Here the CDR3 reads CAISPQVGGVVSYNEQFF. CDR3 bases: TGTGCCATCAGCCCCCAGGTGGGGGGAGTGGTTTCCTACAATGAGCAGTTCTTC. The rearrangement links TRBV10-3 to TRBJ2-1; the D gene is possibly TRBD2 (6 bases). Germline CDR1 is ENHRY and CDR2 is SYGVKD. V lost 6 bases and J 1 base, leaving 22 bases between the germline ends. The CDR3 has 18 residues.